The 28 T cell receptor beta chains reported below all come from one sample, sequenced in a study of T-cell reconstitution after alpha-beta-depleted transplantation in children. Preparation of the TCRbeta library involved a method that used unique molecular identifiers. TCRdb redid the calling of the PCR reads with MiXCR, one entry per CDR3 protein. Here the sample spans 700,000 to 950,000 distinct CDR3 sequences, roughly 16% being singletons. The source was PBMCs, mostly from graft donor cells, collected 360 days after TCRalphabeta/CD19-depleted stem cell transplant. The origin of the receptors is a male patient between 10 and 17 years old who had a stem cell transplant for acute lymphoblastic leukemia, so the T cells may come from the graft donor.

This chain uses TRBV24-1 with TRBJ2-1; TRBD2 agrees at 7 bases. V trimming: 4 bases; J trimming: 5 bases; junction bases outside the gene matches: 4. Germline loops: CDR1 KGHDR, CDR2 SFDVKD. This CDR3 is built from 14 residues. CDR3 coding DNA: TGTGCCACCAGTGAACTCACTAGCGACAATGAGCAGTTCTTC. Amino acids: CATSELTSDNEQFF.

This clonotype was recorded a few times. V usage is TRBV7-9 and J usage is TRBJ1-4; D remains unclear. Trimming pared 5 bases from V and 0 bases from J, leaving 13 bases between. CDR1 is SEHNR and CDR2 is FQNEAQ in the germline V gene (reference sequence). The CDR3 extends over 16 amino acids. The CDR3 loop is CASSNRSPPTNEKLFF. The CDR3 nucleotides are TGTGCCAGCAGCAACAGATCCCCTCCAACTAATGAAAAACTGTTTTTT.

This clonotype was counted only a few times. The V call is TRBV12-3 or TRBV12-4, the J call TRBJ2-7; possible D gene TRBD1, 6 bases. V shed 5 bases and J shed 2 bases, with 10 bases lying between them. CDR3 size: 13 residues. Written as DNA, the CDR3 is TGTGCCAGCAGTAAAGGACAGCCCTACGAGCAGTACTTC. Translated, it gives CASSKGQPYEQYF.

This chain connects TRBV18 to TRBJ2-1, with D possibly matching TRBD2 (6 bases). The DNA matches TRBJ2-7 better at its end, which makes the J call doubtful. This CDR3 comprises 15 residues. Germline V gives CDR1 KGHSH, CDR2 LQKENI. The CDR3, as DNA: TGTGCCAGCTCACCGGAAGGACTAAGGTACAATGAGCAGTACTTC. The encoded protein is CASSPEGLRYNEQYF.

The V call is TRBV20-1, the J call TRBJ2-7; D may be TRBD1 or TRBD2 (5 bases each). CDR3 length: 17 amino acids. V gave up 6 bases and J gave up 3 bases, with 27 bases separating them. From germline, CDR1 is DFQATT and CDR2 SNEGSKA (reference sequence). As DNA, the CDR3 is TGCAGTGCGACCATAGGGGCCCCGACAGACTACGGCTACGAGCAGTACTTC. It specifies CSATIGAPTDYGYEQYF.

The gene calls are TRBV2 and TRBJ2-1, with a tentative D call TRBD2 (5 bases). Deletions cut 2 bases from V and 3 bases from J, with 17 bases between. The germline CDR1 and CDR2 sequences are SNHLY and FYNNEI. The CDR3 spans 17 residues. The CDR3, as DNA: TGTGCCAGCAGTGAACCCCCACTAGTTTACGGCTACAATGAGCAGTTCTTC. This encodes CASSEPPLVYGYNEQFF.

At least ten counts were recorded for this clonotype. The chain employs TRBV30 and TRBJ2-7; 8 bases align to TRBD1. Germline V gives CDR1 GTSNPN, CDR2 SVGIG (reference sequence). J lost 7 bases, V lost 2 bases, and 13 bases had no gene match. CDR3 length equals 15 residues. DNA of the CDR3: TGTGCCTGGAGTCCTTGGACAGGGCAGGGTGGGGAGCAGTACTTC. As protein: CAWSPWTGQGGEQYF.

This clonotype was seen a handful of times. The chain has TRBV2 and TRBJ2-1; TRBD1 might be the D (6 bases). V gave up 4 bases and J gave up 7 bases, with 14 bases separating them. CDR3 size: 14 residues. Germline V gene sequence: CDR1 SNHLY, CDR2 FYNNEI. The CDR3 spells CASSGRQVTNEQFF. As DNA, the CDR3 is TGTGCCAGCAGTGGGCGACAGGTGACTAATGAGCAGTTCTTC.

This clonotype was counted between two and nine times. This rearrangement joins TRBV6-5 to TRBJ1-2; D gene unclear. The V and J ends lost 5 bases and 4 bases respectively, with 11 bases between them. Germline CDR1 and CDR2: MNHEY and SVGAGI. The CDR3 runs 13 residues. CDR3 nucleotide sequence: TGTGCCAGCAGTCTCCAGGAGTCCTATGGCTACACCTTC. The encoded protein is CASSLQESYGYTF.

This clonotype occurred a few times. V and J are TRBV28 and TRBJ2-7, with a weak D call TRBD1 (6 bases). The CDR3 totals 15 residues. Germline values: CDR1 MDHEN, CDR2 SYDVKM. Trimming removed 2 bases from V and 6 bases from J, with 17 bases in between. CDR3: CASSLPLTGTGEQYF. The DNA of the CDR3 is TGTGCCAGCAGTTTACCCCTTACAGGGACGGGCGAGCAGTACTTC.

This clonotype was observed many times. The gene calls are TRBV5-1 and TRBJ1-1; D not certain. Trimming removed 1 base from V and 1 base from J, with 8 bases in between. This CDR3 comprises 14 residues. Germline assignment: CDR1 SGHRS and CDR2 YFSETQ. The CDR3 protein is CASSLTRGNTEAFF. The CDR3 DNA reads TGCGCCAGCAGCTTGACACGGGGGAACACTGAAGCTTTCTTT.

This chain connects TRBV27 to TRBJ2-1; D unresolved. V lost 1 base to trimming and J lost 5 bases, with 12 bases between them. Germline V CDR1 and CDR2: MNHEY, SMNVEV (reference sequence). CDR3 length equals 15 residues. CDR3 protein: CASSLYWIRHNEQFF. CDR3 bases: TGTGCCAGCAGTTTATACTGGATTCGGCACAATGAGCAGTTCTTC.

The rearrangement joins TRBV7-3 to TRBJ2-1; 10 bases align to TRBD1. CDR3 length equals 16 residues. The V gene end was trimmed by 3 bases and the J gene end by 5 bases; junction bases not matched to a gene: 7. The germline V gene encodes CDR1 SGHTA and CDR2 FQGTGA. CDR3 DNA sequence: TGTGCCAGCAGCTTTCCGGGACAGGGGAGGCACAATGAGCAGTTCTTC. This encodes CASSFPGQGRHNEQFF.

This clonotype has more than one count but fewer than ten. CDR3 sequence: CATRTGGYNEQFF. The CDR3 DNA reads TGTGCCACCCGGACAGGGGGTTACAATGAGCAGTTCTTC. The chain joins TRBV19 to TRBJ2-1; TRBD1 matches 10 bases. The germline CDR1 and CDR2 sequences are LNHDA and SQIVND (reference sequence). CDR3 length: 13 residues. With 10 bases clipped from V and 4 bases from J, the junction kept 4 bases outside the gene matches.

The V and J genes are TRBV12-3 or TRBV12-4 and TRBJ1-2, with D possibly being TRBD1 (5 bases). The CDR3 runs 14 residues. V lost 6 bases to trimming and J lost 8 bases, with 19 bases between them. This CDR3 reads CASRTVLLMGGYTF. CDR3 sequence (DNA): TGTGCCAGCAGGACAGTTCTGCTAATGGGAGGCTACACCTTC.

The chain carries TRBV10-2 and TRBJ2-2; D unresolved. The V and J ends lost 7 bases and 0 bases respectively, with 9 bases between them. This CDR3 is 14 amino acids long. Germline CDR1 WSHSY, CDR2 SAAADI. CDR3 protein: CASTAHANTGELFF. CDR3 DNA sequence: TGCGCCAGCACGGCTCACGCGAACACCGGGGAGCTGTTTTTT.

The chain links TRBV18 to TRBJ2-7, with 7 positions matching TRBD1. This CDR3 region has 16 residues. The trim removed 2 bases at V and 1 base at J, leaving 8 bases unmatched. Germline V gene sequence: CDR1 KGHSH, CDR2 LQKENI. CDR3 amino acids: CASSPRFGTASYEQYF. Written as DNA, the CDR3 is TGTGCCAGCTCACCAAGGTTTGGGACAGCATCCTACGAGCAGTACTTC.

This clonotype was seen more than once but under ten times. The chain combines TRBV7-8 with TRBJ1-2; D gene unclear. V shed 1 base and J shed 4 bases, with 10 bases lying between them. The CDR3 is 14 amino acids. Germline values: CDR1 SGHVS, CDR2 FQNEAQ. The CDR3 region is CASSLDFGPYGYTF. The CDR3 DNA sequence: TGTGCCAGCAGCTTAGACTTTGGGCCCTATGGCTACACCTTC.

The V call is TRBV7-9, the J call TRBJ2-5, with TRBD2 matching 9 bases. This CDR3 is 15 amino acids long. CDR1 is SEHNR and CDR2 is FQNEAQ in the germline V gene (reference sequence). Trimming at V came to 7 bases and at J to 2 bases, leaving 8 bases not matched to a gene. CDR3 DNA: TGTGCCAGCACCGGTACTGCGGGAGGGCAAGAGACCCAGTACTTC. Encoded protein: CASTGTAGGQETQYF. Together with reference TRBV7-9 and TRBJ2-5, the CDR3 gives the full variable domain: DTGVSQNPRHKITKRGQNVTFRCDPISEHNRLYWYRQTLGQGPEFLTYFQNEAQLEKSRLLSDRFSAERPKGSFSTLEIQRTEQGDSAMYLCASTGTAGGQETQYFGPGTRLLVL.

The gene calls are TRBV7-2 and TRBJ1-2; tentatively, D is TRBD1 (5 bases). This CDR3 has 14 amino acids. Germline CDR1 is SGHTA and CDR2 is FQGNSA. The V end lost 1 base, the J end lost 10 bases, and 16 bases lay between the germline ends. CDR3 in amino acids: CASSLGGGAIDYTF. CDR3 nucleotide sequence: TGTGCCAGCAGCTTAGGGGGGGGAGCTATTGACTACACCTTC.

This clonotype was detected only a few times. The chain joins TRBV29-1 to TRBJ2-7; D is uncertain. There are 12 residues in the CDR3. The ends were cut back, 6 bases at V and 0 bases at J, with 9 bases in the middle. Germline V gene data show CDR1 as SQVTM and CDR2 as ANQGSEA. CDR3 DNA sequence: TGCAGCGTCCAGGACGGCTCCTACGAGCAGTACTTC. This encodes CSVQDGSYEQYF.

This chain links TRBV7-6 with TRBJ2-1; D is uncertain. V was trimmed by 1 base and J by 2 bases, leaving 9 bases between them. Germline V lookup: CDR1 SGHVS, CDR2 FNYEAQ. The CDR3 extends over 15 amino acids. The CDR3 DNA sequence: TGTGCCAGCAGCTTAGGGAGTAATCCCTACAATGAGCAGTTCTTC. Translating it yields CASSLGSNPYNEQFF. The whole variable domain, remainder taken from reference TRBV7-6 and TRBJ2-1, is GAGVSQSPRYKVTKRGQDVALRCDPISGHVSLYWYRQALGQGPEFLTYFNYEAQQDKSGLPNDRFSAERPEGSISTLTIQRTEQRDSAMYRCASSLGSNPYNEQFFGPGTRLTVL.

This clonotype occurred a few times. V usage is TRBV18 and J usage is TRBJ2-7; a possible D gene is TRBD2 (6 bases). The CDR3 totals 13 residues. CDR1 KGHSH and CDR2 LQKENI come from the germline V gene. The V gene lost 3 bases and the J gene lost 3 bases, with 9 bases spanning the gap. The CDR3, as DNA: TGTGCCAGCTCACCTGGACTATTCTACGAGCAGTACTTC. It specifies CASSPGLFYEQYF.

There are a few counts of this clonotype. The chain uses TRBV7-2 and TRBJ2-7; TRBD2 might be the D (5 bases). There are 15 residues in the CDR3. The V gene lost 5 bases and the J gene lost 1 base, with 15 bases spanning the gap. Germline CDR1 is SGHTA and CDR2 is FQGNSA. This CDR3 reads CASSRGELGSYEQYF. The CDR3 DNA reads TGTGCCAGCAGCCGGGGAGAATTAGGGTCCTACGAGCAGTACTTC.

This clonotype has ten or more counts. The chain is built from TRBV7-3 and TRBJ1-1, with TRBD1 matching over 7 bases. Germline CDR1 is SGHTA and CDR2 is FQGTGA. This CDR3 spans 13 amino acids. The junction had 4 bases not matched to a gene; V was cut back by 5 bases and J by 4 bases. CDR3 amino acids: CASSPPGGTEAFF. The CDR3 DNA reads as TGTGCCAGCAGCCCGCCAGGGGGCACTGAAGCTTTCTTT.

At least ten counts were recorded for this clonotype. In nucleotides, the CDR3 is TGCAGTGCTCGGGAGGCCCAAGAGACCCAGTACTTC. This translates into CSAREAQETQYF. The chain couples TRBV20-1 to TRBJ2-5; 7 positions match TRBD2. V lost 5 bases and J lost 1; bases outside the gene matches: 1. Germline CDR1 is DFQATT and CDR2 is SNEGSKA (reference sequence). This CDR3 has 12 amino acids.

The chain carries TRBV7-2 and TRBJ2-5; no clear D gene. The CDR3 contains 12 residues. Germline CDR1 reads SGHTA; CDR2 reads FQGNSA. Trimming took off 5 bases at V and 10 bases at J, with 14 bases between the two ends. The CDR3, as DNA: TGTGCCAGCAGCCCACCCTTTAGGGACCAGTACTTC. It yields the protein CASSPPFRDQYF.

The chain combines TRBV5-1 with TRBJ2-2, with TRBD1 matching 8 bases. The CDR3 consists of 16 residues. The germline gives CDR1 SGHRS, CDR2 YFSETQ. V shed 3 bases, J shed 3 bases, and the junction held 7 bases outside the gene matches. CDR3 DNA: TGCGCCAGCAGCTGGACCGGGACAGGATACACCGGGGAGCTGTTTTTT. Encoded protein: CASSWTGTGYTGELFF.